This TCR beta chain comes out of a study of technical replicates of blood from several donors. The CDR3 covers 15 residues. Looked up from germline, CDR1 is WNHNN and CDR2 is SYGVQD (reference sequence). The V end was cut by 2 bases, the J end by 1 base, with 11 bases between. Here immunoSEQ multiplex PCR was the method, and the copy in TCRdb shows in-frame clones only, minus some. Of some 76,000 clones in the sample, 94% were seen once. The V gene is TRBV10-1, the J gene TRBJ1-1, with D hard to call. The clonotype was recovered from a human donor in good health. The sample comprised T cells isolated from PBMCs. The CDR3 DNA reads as TGCGCCAGCAGTGAGGGTGGGAGACCGAACACTGAAGCTTTCTTT. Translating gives CASSEGGRPNTEAFF.